These 21 T cell receptor beta chains share one sample of origin, sequenced in a study of blood T cells in healthy people across ages. A J-beta primer mix and a sample-barcoded 5' primer were used in a second PCR of about 7 to 12 cycles. TCRdb recomputed calls from the 5' RACE reads with MiXCR, one row per CDR3 protein. The top ten clones hold about a sixth of a sample with about 780,000 distinct CDR3 sequences, less than 60% of them seen once. Source material: blood. The receptors derive from a man older than 75 in good health.

V is TRBV6-5 and J is TRBJ2-1; D not resolved. Germline V gene sequence: CDR1 MNHEY, CDR2 SVGAGI. The CDR3 consists of 15 residues. V was cut by 1 base and J by 5 bases, with 12 bases left in between. CDR3 in DNA: TGTGCCAGCAGTTACTTCCGGACGCGAAACAATGAGCAGTTCTTC. Protein sequence: CASSYFRTRNNEQFF.

CDR3 bases: TGTGCCAGCAGAGAGACAGGGGGGGATTACCCCCTCCACTTT. Its translation is CASRETGGDYPLHF. This chain links TRBV12-3 or TRBV12-4 with TRBJ1-6; 9 bases fit TRBD1. V gave up 6 bases and J gave up 13 bases; unmatched junction bases: 10. The CDR3 is 14 amino acids.

This clonotype came up many times. This rearrangement joins TRBV7-3 to TRBJ2-6; no reliable D call. Germline V gene data show CDR1 as SGHTA and CDR2 as FQGTGA. This CDR3 is 15 amino acids long. Trimming removed 5 bases at V and 2 bases at J, with 10 bases between. As DNA, the CDR3 is TGTGCCAGCAGCACTGGACCGGCTGGGGCCAACGTCCTGACTTTC. Translating gives CASSTGPAGANVLTF.

The chain links TRBV20-1 to TRBJ1-4; 11 positions match TRBD1. This CDR3 region has 14 residues. Germline V CDR1 and CDR2: DFQATT, SNEGSKA (reference sequence). The J segment lost 7 bases and the V segment lost 5 bases, leaving 6 bases of the junction unmatched. CDR3 region: CSAVPGQGVEKLFF. In DNA form, the CDR3 reads TGCAGTGCTGTCCCGGGACAGGGGGTTGAAAAACTGTTTTTT.

Comment on this clonotype: Likely a read error: the CDR3 ends without its conserved phenylalanine or tryptophan. The chain combines TRBV7-2 with TRBJ2-7, with D unclear. The CDR3 runs to 15 residues. Germline V lookup: CDR1 SGHTA, CDR2 FQGNSA. V was trimmed by 3 bases and J by 0 bases, leaving 12 bases between them. CDR3 protein: CASSLHDGTSYEQYL. Here the CDR3 DNA reads TGTGCCAGCAGCTTGCACGACGGAACCTCCTACGAGCAGTACTTA.

At least ten counts were recorded for this clonotype. The chain joins TRBV9 to TRBJ2-7; maybe TRBD2 (6 bases). The CDR3 runs 16 residues. V was trimmed by 1 base and J by 0 bases, leaving 14 bases between them. The germline V gene has CDR1 SGDLS and CDR2 YYNGEE. CDR3 sequence: CASSVRVAAHSYEQYF. The CDR3 DNA follows: TGTGCCAGCAGCGTAAGGGTAGCGGCACACTCCTACGAGCAGTACTTC.

Only one count was recorded for this clonotype. The genes are TRBV4-1 and TRBJ2-7; the match to TRBD1 covers 7 bases. This CDR3 comprises 15 residues. The V gene end was trimmed by 5 bases and the J gene end by 4 bases; junction bases not matched to a gene: 11. Looked up from germline, CDR1 is MGHRA and CDR2 is YSYEKL. CDR3 protein: CASSSRDSAPYEQYF. For the CDR3, the DNA is TGCGCCAGCAGCAGTCGGGACAGCGCCCCGTACGAGCAGTACTTC.

V gene TRBV6-2 or TRBV6-3 combines with J gene TRBJ2-1; D gene uncertain. The J call is uncertain, as TRBJ2-7 better fits the DNA end. The germline V gene has CDR1 MNHEY and CDR2 SVGEGT. This CDR3 contains 13 residues. CDR3 amino acids: CASSTSSYNEQYF. The CDR3 DNA follows: TGTGCCAGCAGTACGAGCTCCTACAATGAGCAGTACTTC.

The chain uses TRBV5-1 and TRBJ2-3, with D perhaps matching TRBD1 (6 bases). Trimming removed 4 bases from V and 1 base from J, with 16 bases in between. CDR1 SGHRS and CDR2 YFSETQ come from the germline V gene. The CDR3 has 16 amino acids. CDR3 sequence reads: CASSKYRADRTDTQYF. The CDR3 coding sequence is TGCGCCAGCAGCAAATACAGGGCAGATCGCACAGATACGCAGTATTTT. Drawing the rest from reference TRBV5-1 and TRBJ2-3, the complete variable domain is KAGVTQTPRYLIKTRGQQVTLSCSPISGHRSVSWYQQTPGQGLQFLFEYFSETQRNKGNFPGRFSGRQFSNSRSEMNVSTLELGDSALYLCASSKYRADRTDTQYFGPGTRLTVL.

The chain recombines TRBV24-1 with TRBJ2-3; the match to TRBD2 covers 7 bases. This CDR3 is 15 amino acids long. V trimming: 3 bases; J trimming: 1 base; junction bases outside the gene matches: 3. CDR1 is KGHDR, CDR2 SFDVKD, per germline. The CDR3 loop is CATSDGGDRTDTQYF. The CDR3 coding sequence is TGTGCCACCAGTGATGGGGGGGACCGCACAGATACGCAGTATTTT.

The V and J genes are TRBV7-6 and TRBJ1-1, with TRBD1 identical over 8 bases. Trimming took 0 bases from V and 0 from J; bases not matched to a gene: 9. CDR3 length: 18 amino acids. The germline V gene encodes CDR1 SGHVS and CDR2 FNYEAQ. CDR3 nucleotide sequence: TGTGCCAGCAGCTTAGCGCTAGGTTTGGACAGGGTGAACACTGAAGCTTTCTTT. This codes for CASSLALGLDRVNTEAFF.

With regard to this clonotype: This may come from a read error, since a much larger clone is one base off. The V gene is TRBV28, the J gene TRBJ2-5; D tentatively fits TRBD1 or TRBD2 (5 bases each). The CDR3 extends over 14 amino acids. Germline values: CDR1 MDHEN, CDR2 SYDVKM. CDR3 region: CAGSWGPVQETQYF. The CDR3 DNA reads TGTGCCGGCAGTTGGGGACCAGTCCAAGAGACCCAGTACTTC.

This clonotype has more than one count but fewer than ten. A much larger clone lies a single base off, so this may be a read error. The CDR3: CSAEIADEQYF. As DNA, the CDR3 is TGCAGTGCTGAGATAGCTGATGAGCAGTACTTC. The V call is TRBV20-1, the J call TRBJ2-5; D remains unclear. The CDR3 length is 11 residues. Germline V gene sequence: CDR1 DFQATT, CDR2 SNEGSKA (reference sequence). V lost 5 bases and J 11 bases, leaving 15 bases between the germline ends.

This clonotype was counted between two and nine times. The chain employs TRBV7-2 and TRBJ1-4; D might be TRBD1 (5 bases). V shed 5 bases and J shed 8 bases, with 18 bases lying between them. This CDR3 has 15 residues. Germline assignment: CDR1 SGHTA and CDR2 FQGNSA. The CDR3 DNA reads as TGTGCCAGCAGCCCGGGACGTCTGCACCTGGAAAAACTGTTTTTT. Encoded protein: CASSPGRLHLEKLFF.

The chain employs TRBV4-3 and TRBJ2-7; the D call may be TRBD1 or TRBD2 (5 bases each). Germline assignment: CDR1 LGHNA and CDR2 YSLEER. This CDR3 is 14 amino acids long. V was shortened by 4 bases and J by 5 bases, with 15 bases between the two germline ends. The CDR3 loop reads CASSLGAKAHEQYF. The CDR3 DNA reads as TGCGCCAGCAGCCTCGGGGCCAAGGCACACGAGCAGTACTTC.

The sample holds a few counts of this clonotype. The chain uses TRBV7-2 and TRBJ2-5; possible D gene TRBD2, 5 bases. The CDR3 runs to 16 residues. Trimming removed 1 base at V and 1 base at J, with 13 bases between. The V gene's germline CDR1 is SGHTA and CDR2 FQGNSA. The CDR3 here is CASSLVSGALQETQYF. DNA of the CDR3: TGTGCCAGCAGCTTAGTAAGCGGAGCCCTCCAAGAGACCCAGTACTTC.

The chain recombines TRBV25-1 with TRBJ2-3; TRBD2 matches at 7 bases. This CDR3 region has 18 residues. The V segment lost 3 bases and the J segment 1 base; nucleotides outside the gene matches: 13. In germline, CDR1 is MGHDK, CDR2 SYGVNS. The CDR3 DNA follows: TGTGCCAGCAGTGATATTCAGCCAGCGGGATACGGCACAGATACGCAGTATTTT. It encodes CASSDIQPAGYGTDTQYF.

In its sample, this clonotype was seen a few times. The gene calls are TRBV19 and TRBJ2-7, with TRBD2 identical over 7 bases. CDR1 and CDR2 from the germline V gene are LNHDA and SQIVND (reference sequence). V lost 0 bases to trimming and J lost 3 bases; unmatched junction nucleotides: 5. This CDR3 spans 15 amino acids. The CDR3 nucleotides read TGTGCCAGTAGTATAGAGAGCGGGACCAGCTACGAGCAGTACTTC. Translated: CASSIESGTSYEQYF.

The genes are TRBV29-1 and TRBJ2-3; tentatively, D is TRBD1 or TRBD2 (5 bases each). CDR3 size: 14 residues. CDR1 SQVTM and CDR2 ANQGSEA come from the germline V gene. The V end lost 5 bases, the J end lost 0 bases, and 12 bases lay between the germline ends. CDR3 protein: CSVTPGPSTDTQYF. DNA of the CDR3: TGCAGCGTTACCCCGGGACCGAGCACAGATACGCAGTATTTT.

This clonotype was seen a few times. The chain recombines TRBV6-6 with TRBJ2-7, with D unclear. The CDR3 spans 12 residues. V lost 5 bases to trimming and J lost 2 bases, with 7 bases between them. Germline V gene data show CDR1 as MNHNY and CDR2 as SVGAGI (reference sequence). The CDR3 DNA reads TGTGCCAGCAGTGACGCAACCTACGAGCAGTACTTC. Translation gives CASSDATYEQYF.

This clonotype was counted a few times. V and J are TRBV6-2 or TRBV6-3 and TRBJ2-2; tentative D call: TRBD2 (7 bases). Trimming stripped 3 bases from V and 6 bases from J, with 20 bases between. In germline, CDR1 is MNHEY, CDR2 SVGEGT. This CDR3 comprises 17 residues. The CDR3: CASSYPLGGESAGELFF. The CDR3 DNA is TGTGCCAGCAGTTATCCCTTAGGGGGGGAGTCGGCCGGGGAGCTGTTTTTT.